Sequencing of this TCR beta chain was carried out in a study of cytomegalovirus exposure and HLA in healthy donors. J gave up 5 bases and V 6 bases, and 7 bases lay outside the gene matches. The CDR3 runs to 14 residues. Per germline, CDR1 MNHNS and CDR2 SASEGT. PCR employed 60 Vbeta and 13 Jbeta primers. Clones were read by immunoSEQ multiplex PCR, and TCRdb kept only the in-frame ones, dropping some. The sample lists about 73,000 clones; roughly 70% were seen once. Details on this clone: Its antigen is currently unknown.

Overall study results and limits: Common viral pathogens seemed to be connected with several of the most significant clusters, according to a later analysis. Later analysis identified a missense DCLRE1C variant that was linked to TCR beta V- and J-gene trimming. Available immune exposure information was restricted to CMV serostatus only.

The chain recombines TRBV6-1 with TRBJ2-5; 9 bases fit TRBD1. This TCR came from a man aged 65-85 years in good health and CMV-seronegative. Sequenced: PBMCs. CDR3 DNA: TGTGCCAGCAGGTCGGGACAGGGAGTTGAGACCCAGTACTTC. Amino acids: CASRSGQGVETQYF.